The clone carrying this TCR beta chain appeared a few times. This entry belongs to a study of identical twins. The V gene lost 7 bases and the J gene lost 8 bases, with 17 bases spanning the gap. Germline V gene data show CDR1 as SGHDN and CDR2 as FVKESK. The CDR3 runs 14 residues. TCRdb called the 5' RACE reads again in MiXCR, with one record for every CDR3 protein. Here the sample spans about 530,000 distinct CDR3 sequences, over 12% being singletons. The same specimen was also included in a second study, on yellow fever vaccine responses in identical twins.

The sample consisted of CD4+ T cells sorted from blood. The chain uses TRBV14 and TRBJ2-2, with a weak D call TRBD2 (6 bases). The sequence was collected from a woman aged 18-29 years in good health. The DNA of the CDR3 is TGTGCCAGCACGCCGGGACTCCGTTTAGGGGAGCTGTTTTTT. Amino acid sequence: CASTPGLRLGELFF.